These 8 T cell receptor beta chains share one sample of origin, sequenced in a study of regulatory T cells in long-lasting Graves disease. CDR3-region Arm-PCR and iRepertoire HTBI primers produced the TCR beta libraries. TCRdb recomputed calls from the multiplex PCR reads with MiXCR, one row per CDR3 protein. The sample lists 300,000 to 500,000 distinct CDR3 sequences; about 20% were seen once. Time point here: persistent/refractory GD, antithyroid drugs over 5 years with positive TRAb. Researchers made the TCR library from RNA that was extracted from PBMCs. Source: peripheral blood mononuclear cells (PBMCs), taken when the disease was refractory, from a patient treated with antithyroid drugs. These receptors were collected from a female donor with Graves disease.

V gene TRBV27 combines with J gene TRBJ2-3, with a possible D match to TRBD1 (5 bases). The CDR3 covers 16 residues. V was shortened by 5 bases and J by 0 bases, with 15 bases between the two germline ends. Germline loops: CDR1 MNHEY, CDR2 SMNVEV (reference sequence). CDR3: CASSPRRGSSTDTQYF. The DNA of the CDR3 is TGTGCCAGCAGTCCCCGTAGGGGTTCCAGCACAGATACGCAGTATTTT.

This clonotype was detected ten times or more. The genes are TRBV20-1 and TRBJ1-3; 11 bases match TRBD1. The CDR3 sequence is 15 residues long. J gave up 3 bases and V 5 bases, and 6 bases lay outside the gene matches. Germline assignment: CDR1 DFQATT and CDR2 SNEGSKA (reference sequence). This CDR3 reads CSAGTGGPGGNTIYF. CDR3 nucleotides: TGCAGTGCTGGGACAGGGGGACCTGGTGGAAACACCATATATTTT.

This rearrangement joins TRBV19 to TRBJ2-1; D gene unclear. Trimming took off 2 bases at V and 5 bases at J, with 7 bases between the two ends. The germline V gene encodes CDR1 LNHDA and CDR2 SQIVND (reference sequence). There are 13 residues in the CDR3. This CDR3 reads CASSIWSHNEQFF. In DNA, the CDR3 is TGTGCCAGTAGTATATGGTCACACAATGAGCAGTTCTTC.

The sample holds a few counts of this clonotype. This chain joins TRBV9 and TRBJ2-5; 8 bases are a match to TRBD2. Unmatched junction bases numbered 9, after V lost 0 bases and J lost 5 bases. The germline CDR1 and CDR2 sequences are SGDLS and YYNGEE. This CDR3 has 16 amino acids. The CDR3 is CASSVGSSGRGETQYF. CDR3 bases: TGTGCCAGCAGCGTAGGTTCGAGCGGGAGAGGGGAGACCCAGTACTTC.

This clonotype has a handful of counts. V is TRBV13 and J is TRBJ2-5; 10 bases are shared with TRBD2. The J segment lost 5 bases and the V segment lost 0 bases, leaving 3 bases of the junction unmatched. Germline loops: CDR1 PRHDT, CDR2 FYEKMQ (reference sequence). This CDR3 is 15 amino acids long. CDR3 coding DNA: TGTGCCAGCAGCTTAGGGGGGGGACTAGCGGAGACCCAGTACTTC. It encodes CASSLGGGLAETQYF.

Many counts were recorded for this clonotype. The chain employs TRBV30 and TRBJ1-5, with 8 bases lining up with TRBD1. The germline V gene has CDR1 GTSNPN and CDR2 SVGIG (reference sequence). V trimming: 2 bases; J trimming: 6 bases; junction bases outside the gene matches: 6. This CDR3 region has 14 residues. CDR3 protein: CAWSLDRVGQPQHF. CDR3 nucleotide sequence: TGTGCCTGGAGTCTGGACAGGGTTGGTCAGCCCCAGCATTTT.

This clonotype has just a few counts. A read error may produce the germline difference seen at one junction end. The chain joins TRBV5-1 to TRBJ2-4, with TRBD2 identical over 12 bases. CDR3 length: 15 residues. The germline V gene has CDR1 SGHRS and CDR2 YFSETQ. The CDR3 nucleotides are TGCGCCAGCAGCTTGGTGGCTAGCGGGAGGGCCACTTTAAGCTTC. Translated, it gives CASSLVASGRATLSF.

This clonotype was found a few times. The CDR3 nucleotides read TGTGCCAGTAGCGATCCTAGGACAGGGGTCAATCTCTACGAGCAGTACTTC. It specifies CASSDPRTGVNLYEQYF. The chain links TRBV19 to TRBJ2-7, with 9 positions matching TRBD1. Germline CDR1 is LNHDA and CDR2 is SQIVND (reference sequence). Trimming took 6 bases from V and 3 from J; bases not matched to a gene: 15. This CDR3 has 17 residues.